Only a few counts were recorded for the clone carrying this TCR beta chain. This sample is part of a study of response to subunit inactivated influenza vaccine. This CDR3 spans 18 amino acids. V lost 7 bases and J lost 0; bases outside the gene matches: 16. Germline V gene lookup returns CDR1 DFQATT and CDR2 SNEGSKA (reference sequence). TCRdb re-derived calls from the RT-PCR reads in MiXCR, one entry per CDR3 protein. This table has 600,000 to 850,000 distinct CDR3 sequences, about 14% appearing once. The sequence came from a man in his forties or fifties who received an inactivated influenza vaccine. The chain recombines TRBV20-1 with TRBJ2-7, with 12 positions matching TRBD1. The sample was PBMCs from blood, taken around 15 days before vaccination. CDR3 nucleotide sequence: TGCAGTGGGGCCTATTTCCGGGACAGGGGGCCGAGCTCCTACGAGCAGTACTTC. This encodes CSGAYFRDRGPSSYEQYF.